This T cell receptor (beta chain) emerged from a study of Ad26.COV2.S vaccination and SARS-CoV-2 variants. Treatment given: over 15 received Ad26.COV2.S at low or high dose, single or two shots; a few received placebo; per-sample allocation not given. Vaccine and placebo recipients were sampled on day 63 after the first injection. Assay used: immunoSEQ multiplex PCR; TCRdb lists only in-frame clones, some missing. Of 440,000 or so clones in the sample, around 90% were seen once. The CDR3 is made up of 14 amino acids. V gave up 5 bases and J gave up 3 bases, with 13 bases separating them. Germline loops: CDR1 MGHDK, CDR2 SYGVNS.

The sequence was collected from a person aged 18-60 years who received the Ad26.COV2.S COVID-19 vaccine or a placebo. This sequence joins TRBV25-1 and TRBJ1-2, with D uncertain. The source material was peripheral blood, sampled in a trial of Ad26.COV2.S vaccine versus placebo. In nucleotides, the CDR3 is TGTGCCAGCAGTAACCTCAAGGAGGACTATGGCTACACCTTC. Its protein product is CASSNLKEDYGYTF.